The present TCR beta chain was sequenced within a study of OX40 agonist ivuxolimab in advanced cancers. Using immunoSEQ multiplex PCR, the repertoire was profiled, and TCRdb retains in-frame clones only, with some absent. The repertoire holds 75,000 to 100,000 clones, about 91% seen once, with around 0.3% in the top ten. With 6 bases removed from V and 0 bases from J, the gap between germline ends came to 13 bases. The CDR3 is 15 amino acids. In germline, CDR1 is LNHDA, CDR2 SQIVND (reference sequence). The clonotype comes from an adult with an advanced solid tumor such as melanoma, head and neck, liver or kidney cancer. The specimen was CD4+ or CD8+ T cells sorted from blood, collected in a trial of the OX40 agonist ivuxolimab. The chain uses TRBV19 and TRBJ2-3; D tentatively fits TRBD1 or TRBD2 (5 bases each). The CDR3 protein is CASRPPGTSTDTQYF. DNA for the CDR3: TGTGCCAGTAGGCCTCCCGGGACGAGCACAGATACGCAGTATTTT. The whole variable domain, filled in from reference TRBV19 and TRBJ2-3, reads DGGITQSPKYLFRKEGQNVTLSCEQNLNHDAMYWYRQDPGQGLRLIYYSQIVNDFQKGDIAEGYSVSREKKESFPLTVTSAQKNPTAFYLCASRPPGTSTDTQYFGPGTRLTVL.